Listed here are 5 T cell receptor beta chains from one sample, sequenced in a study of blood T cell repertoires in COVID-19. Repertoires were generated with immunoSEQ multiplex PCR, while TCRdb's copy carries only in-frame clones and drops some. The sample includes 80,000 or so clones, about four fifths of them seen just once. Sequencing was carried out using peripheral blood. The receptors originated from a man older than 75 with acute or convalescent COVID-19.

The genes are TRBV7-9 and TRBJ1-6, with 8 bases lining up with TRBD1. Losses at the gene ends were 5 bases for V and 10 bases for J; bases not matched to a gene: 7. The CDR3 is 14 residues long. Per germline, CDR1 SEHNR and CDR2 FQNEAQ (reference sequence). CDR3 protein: CASSEQGAESPLHF. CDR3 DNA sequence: TGTGCCAGCAGCGAGCAGGGGGCCGAATCACCCCTCCACTTT.

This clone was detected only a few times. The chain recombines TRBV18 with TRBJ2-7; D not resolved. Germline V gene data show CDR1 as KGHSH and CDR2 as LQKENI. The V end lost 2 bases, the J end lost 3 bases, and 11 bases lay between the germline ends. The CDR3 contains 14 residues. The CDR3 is CASSPSLSLYEQYF. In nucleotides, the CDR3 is TGTGCCAGCTCACCATCACTTTCCCTCTACGAGCAGTACTTC.

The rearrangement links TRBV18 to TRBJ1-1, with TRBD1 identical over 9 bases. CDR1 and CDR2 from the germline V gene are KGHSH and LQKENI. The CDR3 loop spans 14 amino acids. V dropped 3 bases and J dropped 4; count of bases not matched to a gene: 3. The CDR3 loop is CASSPGTGRTEAFF. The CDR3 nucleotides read TGTGCCAGCTCACCCGGGACAGGGCGCACTGAAGCTTTCTTT. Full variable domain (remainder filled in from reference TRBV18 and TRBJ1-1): NAGVMQNPRHLVRRRGQEARLRCSPMKGHSHVYWYRQLPEEGLKFMVYLQKENIIDESGMPKERFSAEFPKEGPSILRIQQVVRGDSAAYFCASSPGTGRTEAFFGQGTRLTVV.

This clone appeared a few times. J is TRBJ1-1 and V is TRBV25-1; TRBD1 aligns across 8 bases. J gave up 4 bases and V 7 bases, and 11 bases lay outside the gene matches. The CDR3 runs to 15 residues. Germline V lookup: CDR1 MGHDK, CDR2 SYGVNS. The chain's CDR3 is CASNTDRASGTEAFF. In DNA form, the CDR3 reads TGTGCCAGCAATACGGACAGGGCAAGCGGCACTGAAGCTTTCTTT. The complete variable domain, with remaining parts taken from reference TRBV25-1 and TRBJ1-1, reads EADIYQTPRYLVIGTGKKITLECSQTMGHDKMYWYQQDPGMELHLIHYSYGVNSTEKGDLSSESTVSRIRTEHFPLTLESARPSHTSQYLCASNTDRASGTEAFFGQGTRLTVV.

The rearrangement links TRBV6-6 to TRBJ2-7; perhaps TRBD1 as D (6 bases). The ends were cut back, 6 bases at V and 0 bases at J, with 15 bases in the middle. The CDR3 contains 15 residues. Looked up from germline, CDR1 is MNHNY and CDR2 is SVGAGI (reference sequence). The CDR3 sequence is CASRYRDTVSYEQYF. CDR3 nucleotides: TGTGCCAGCAGGTACCGGGACACCGTCTCCTACGAGCAGTACTTC.